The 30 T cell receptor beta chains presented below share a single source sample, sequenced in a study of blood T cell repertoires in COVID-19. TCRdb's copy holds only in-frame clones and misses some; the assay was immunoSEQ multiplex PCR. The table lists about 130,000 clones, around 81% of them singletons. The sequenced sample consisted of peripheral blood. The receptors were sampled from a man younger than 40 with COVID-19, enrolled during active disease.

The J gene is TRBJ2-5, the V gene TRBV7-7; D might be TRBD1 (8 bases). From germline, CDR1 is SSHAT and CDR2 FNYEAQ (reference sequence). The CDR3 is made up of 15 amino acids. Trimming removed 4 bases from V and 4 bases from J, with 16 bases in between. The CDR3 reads CASSSQQGGGETQYF. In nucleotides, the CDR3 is TGTGCCAGCAGCTCCCAACAGGGGGGGGGAGAGACCCAGTACTTC.

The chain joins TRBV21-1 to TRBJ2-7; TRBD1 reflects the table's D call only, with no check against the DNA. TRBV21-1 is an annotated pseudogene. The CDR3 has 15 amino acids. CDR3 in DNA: TGTGCCAGCAGCGGAACAGGGGGGTTCTTCTACGAGCAGTACTTC. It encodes CASSGTGGFFYEQYF.

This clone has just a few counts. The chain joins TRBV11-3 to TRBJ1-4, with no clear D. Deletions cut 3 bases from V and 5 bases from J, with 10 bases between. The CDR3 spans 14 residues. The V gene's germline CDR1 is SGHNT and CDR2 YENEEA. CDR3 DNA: TGTGCCAGCAGCTTTCGAGGGATAAATGAAAAACTGTTTTTT. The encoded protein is CASSFRGINEKLFF.

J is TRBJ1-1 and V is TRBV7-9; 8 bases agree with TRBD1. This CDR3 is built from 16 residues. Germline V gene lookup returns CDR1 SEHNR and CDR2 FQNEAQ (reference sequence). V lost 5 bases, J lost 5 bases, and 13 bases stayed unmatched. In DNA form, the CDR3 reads TGTGCCAGCAGCACCGGACAGGGTGGGCCTGGGACTGAAGCTTTCTTT. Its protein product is CASSTGQGGPGTEAFF.

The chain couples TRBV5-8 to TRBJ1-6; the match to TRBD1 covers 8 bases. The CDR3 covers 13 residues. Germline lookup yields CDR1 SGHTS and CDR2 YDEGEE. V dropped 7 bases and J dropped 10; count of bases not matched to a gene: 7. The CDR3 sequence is CASGWTGWSPLHF. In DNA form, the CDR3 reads TGTGCCAGCGGGTGGACAGGGTGGTCACCCCTCCACTTT.

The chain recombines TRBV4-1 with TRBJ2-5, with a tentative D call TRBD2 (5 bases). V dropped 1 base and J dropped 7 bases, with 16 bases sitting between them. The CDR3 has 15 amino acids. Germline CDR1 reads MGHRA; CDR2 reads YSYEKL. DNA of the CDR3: TGCGCCAGCAGCCAAGGGGATGGGCGGGCCGGGACCCAGTACTTC. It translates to CASSQGDGRAGTQYF.

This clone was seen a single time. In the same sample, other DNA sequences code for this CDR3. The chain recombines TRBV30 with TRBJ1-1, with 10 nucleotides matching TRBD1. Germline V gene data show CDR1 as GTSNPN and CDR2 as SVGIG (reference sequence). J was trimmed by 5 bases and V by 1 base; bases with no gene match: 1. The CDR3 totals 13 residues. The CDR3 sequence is CAWSGTGGTEAFF. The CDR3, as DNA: TGTGCCTGGAGTGGGACAGGGGGGACTGAAGCTTTCTTT.

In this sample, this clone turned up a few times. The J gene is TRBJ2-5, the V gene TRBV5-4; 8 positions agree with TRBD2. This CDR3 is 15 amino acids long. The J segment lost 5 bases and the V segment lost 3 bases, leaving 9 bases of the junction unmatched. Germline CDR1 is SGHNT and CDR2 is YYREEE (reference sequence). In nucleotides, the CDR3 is TGTGCCAGCAGCTCTACGAGCGGGAGTAGGGAGACCCAGTACTTC. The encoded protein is CASSSTSGSRETQYF.

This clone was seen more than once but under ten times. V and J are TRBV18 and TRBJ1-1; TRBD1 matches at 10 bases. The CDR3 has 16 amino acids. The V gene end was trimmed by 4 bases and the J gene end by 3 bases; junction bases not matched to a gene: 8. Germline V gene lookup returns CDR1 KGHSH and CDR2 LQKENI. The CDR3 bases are TGTGCCAGCTCACAGCCGGGACAGGGGTTTTACACTGAAGCTTTCTTT. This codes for CASSQPGQGFYTEAFF.

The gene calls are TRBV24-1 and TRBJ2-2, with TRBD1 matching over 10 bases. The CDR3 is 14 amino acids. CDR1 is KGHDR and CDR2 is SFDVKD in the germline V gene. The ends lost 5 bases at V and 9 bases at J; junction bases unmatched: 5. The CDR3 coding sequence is TGTGCCACCAGTGGTGGGACAGGGGATAGGGAGCTGTTTTTT. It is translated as CATSGGTGDRELFF.

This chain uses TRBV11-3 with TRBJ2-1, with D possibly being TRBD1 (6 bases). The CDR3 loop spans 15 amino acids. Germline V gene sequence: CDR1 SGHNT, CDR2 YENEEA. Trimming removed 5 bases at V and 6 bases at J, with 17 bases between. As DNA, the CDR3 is TGTGCCAGCAGCGTCATTTCAGGGGAAGGCAATGAGCAGTTCTTC. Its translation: CASSVISGEGNEQFF.

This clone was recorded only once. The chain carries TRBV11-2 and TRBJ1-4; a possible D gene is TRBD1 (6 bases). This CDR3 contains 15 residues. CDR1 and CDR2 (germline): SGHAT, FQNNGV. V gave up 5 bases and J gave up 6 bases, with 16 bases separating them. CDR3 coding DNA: TGTGCCAGCAGCACCGGACAGATCTTCGATGAAAAACTGTTTTTT. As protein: CASSTGQIFDEKLFF. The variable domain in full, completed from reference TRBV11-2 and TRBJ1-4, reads EAGVAQSPRYKIIEKRQSVAFWCNPISGHATLYWYQQILGQGPKLLIQFQNNGVVDDSQLPKDRFSAERLKGVDSTLKIQPAKLEDSAVYLCASSTGQIFDEKLFFGSGTQLSVL.

The CDR3 DNA sequence: TGTGCTAGTGGTGACAGGGGGTCCTACGAGCAGTACTTC. It yields the protein CASGDRGSYEQYF. The gene calls are TRBV12-5 and TRBJ2-7; 9 bases are a match to TRBD1. Germline V lookup: CDR1 LGHNT, CDR2 FRNRAP. V shed 5 bases, J shed 1 base, and the junction held 0 bases outside the gene matches. The CDR3 is 13 amino acids. Full variable domain (rest looked up from reference TRBV12-5 and TRBJ2-7): DARVTQTPRHKVTEMGQEVTMRCQPILGHNTVFWYRQTMMQGLELLAYFRNRAPLDDSGMPKDRFSAEMPDATLATLKIQPSEPRDSAVYFCASGDRGSYEQYFGPGTRLTVT.

CDR3 sequence reads: CASSVFSGLNTEAFF. CDR3 sequence (DNA): TGTGCCAGCAGCGTATTCTCTGGGCTGAACACTGAAGCTTTCTTT. The chain employs TRBV9 and TRBJ1-1; D unresolved. Germline V gene data show CDR1 as SGDLS and CDR2 as YYNGEE. V lost 1 base and J 0 bases, leaving 10 bases between the germline ends. The CDR3 runs to 15 residues.

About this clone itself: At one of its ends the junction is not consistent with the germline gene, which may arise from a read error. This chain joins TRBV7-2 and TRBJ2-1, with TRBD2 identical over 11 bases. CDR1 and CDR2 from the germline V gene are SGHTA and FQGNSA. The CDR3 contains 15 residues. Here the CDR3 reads CASSVAGGIYNEQFF. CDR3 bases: TGTGCCAGCAGCGTAGCGGGGGGGATCTACAATGAGCAGTTCTTC.

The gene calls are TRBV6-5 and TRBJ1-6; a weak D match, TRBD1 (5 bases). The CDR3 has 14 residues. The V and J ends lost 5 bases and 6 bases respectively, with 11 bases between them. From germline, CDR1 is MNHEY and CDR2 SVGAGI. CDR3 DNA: TGTGCCAGCAGTAGGGGCGAAGGTAATTCACCCCTCCACTTT. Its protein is CASSRGEGNSPLHF.

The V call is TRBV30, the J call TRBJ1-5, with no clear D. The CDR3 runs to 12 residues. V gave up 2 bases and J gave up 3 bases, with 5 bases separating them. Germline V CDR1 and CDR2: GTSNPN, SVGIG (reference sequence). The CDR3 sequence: CAWSRDNQPQHF. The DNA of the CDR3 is TGTGCCTGGAGTCGGGACAATCAGCCCCAGCATTTT.

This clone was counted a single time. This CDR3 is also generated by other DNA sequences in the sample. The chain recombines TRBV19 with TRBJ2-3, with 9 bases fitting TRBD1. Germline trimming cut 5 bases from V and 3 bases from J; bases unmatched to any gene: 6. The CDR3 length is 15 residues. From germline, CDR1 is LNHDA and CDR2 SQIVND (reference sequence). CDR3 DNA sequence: TGTGCCAGTAGTCCGGACAGGGGAGGGACAGATACGCAGTATTTT. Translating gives CASSPDRGGTDTQYF.

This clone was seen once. CDR3 in DNA: TGCGCCAGCAGCCAACGTCAGGGGGCCGGGAACACTGAAGCTTTCTTT. This encodes CASSQRQGAGNTEAFF. The V and J genes are TRBV4-1 and TRBJ1-1; TRBD1 aligns across 8 bases. Looked up from germline, CDR1 is MGHRA and CDR2 is YSYEKL. There are 16 residues in the CDR3. The V gene end was trimmed by 2 bases and the J gene end by 1 base; junction bases not matched to a gene: 6.

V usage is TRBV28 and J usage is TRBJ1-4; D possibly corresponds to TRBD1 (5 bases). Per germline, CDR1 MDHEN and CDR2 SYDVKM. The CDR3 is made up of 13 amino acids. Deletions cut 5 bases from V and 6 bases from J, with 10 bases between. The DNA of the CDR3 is TGTGCCAGCAGTCAGGGCAGTGATGAAAAACTGTTTTTT. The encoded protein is CASSQGSDEKLFF.

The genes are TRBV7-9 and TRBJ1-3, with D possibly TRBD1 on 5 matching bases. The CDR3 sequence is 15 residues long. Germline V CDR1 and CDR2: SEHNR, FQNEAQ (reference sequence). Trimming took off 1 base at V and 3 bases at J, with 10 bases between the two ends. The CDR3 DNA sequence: TGTGCCAGCAGCTTAGTTGGAGGGGATGGAAACACCATATATTTT. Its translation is CASSLVGGDGNTIYF. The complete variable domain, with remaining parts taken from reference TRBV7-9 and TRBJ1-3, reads DTGVSQNPRHKITKRGQNVTFRCDPISEHNRLYWYRQTLGQGPEFLTYFQNEAQLEKSRLLSDRFSAERPKGSFSTLEIQRTEQGDSAMYLCASSLVGGDGNTIYFGEGSWLTVV.

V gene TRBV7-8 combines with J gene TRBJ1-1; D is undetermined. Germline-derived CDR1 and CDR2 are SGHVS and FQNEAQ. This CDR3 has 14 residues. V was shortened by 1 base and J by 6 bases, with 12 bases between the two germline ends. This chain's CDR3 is CASSLVVAGSEAFF. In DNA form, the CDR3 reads TGTGCCAGCAGCTTAGTCGTGGCGGGGTCTGAAGCTTTCTTT.

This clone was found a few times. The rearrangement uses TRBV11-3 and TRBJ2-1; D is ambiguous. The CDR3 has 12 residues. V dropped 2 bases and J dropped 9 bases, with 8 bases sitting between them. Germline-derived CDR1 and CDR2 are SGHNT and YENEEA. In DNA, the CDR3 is TGTGCCAGCAGCTTATCCGGGTTTGAGCAGTTCTTC. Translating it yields CASSLSGFEQFF. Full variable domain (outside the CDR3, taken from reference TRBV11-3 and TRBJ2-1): EAGVVQSPRYKIIEKKQPVAFWCNPISGHNTLYWYLQNLGQGPELLIRYENEEAVDDSQLPKDRFSAERLKGVDSTLKIQPAELGDSAVYLCASSLSGFEQFFGPGTRLTVL.

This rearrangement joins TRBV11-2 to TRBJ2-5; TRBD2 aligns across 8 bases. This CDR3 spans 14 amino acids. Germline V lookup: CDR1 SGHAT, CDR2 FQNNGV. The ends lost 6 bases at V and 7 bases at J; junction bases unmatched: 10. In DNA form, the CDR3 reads TGTGCCAGCAGTCCTGTAGCGGGATCGGGGACCCAGTACTTC. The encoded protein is CASSPVAGSGTQYF.

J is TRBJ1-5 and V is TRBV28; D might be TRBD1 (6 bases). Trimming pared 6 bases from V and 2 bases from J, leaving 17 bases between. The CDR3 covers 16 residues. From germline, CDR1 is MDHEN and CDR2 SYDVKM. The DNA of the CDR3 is TGTGCCAGCAGGCCCGATCAGGGGCTTGGCAATCAGCCCCAGCATTTT. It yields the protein CASRPDQGLGNQPQHF. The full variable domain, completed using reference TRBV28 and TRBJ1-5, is DVKVTQSSRYLVKRTGEKVFLECVQDMDHENMFWYRQDPGLGLRLIYFSYDVKMKEKGDIPEGYSVSREKKERFSLILESASTNQTSMYLCASRPDQGLGNQPQHFGDGTRLSIL.

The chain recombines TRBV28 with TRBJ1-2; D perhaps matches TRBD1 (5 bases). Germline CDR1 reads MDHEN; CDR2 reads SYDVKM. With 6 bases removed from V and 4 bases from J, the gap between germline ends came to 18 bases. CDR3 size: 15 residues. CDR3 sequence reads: CASSSGGGWAYGYTF. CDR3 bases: TGTGCCAGCAGCTCCGGGGGTGGTTGGGCCTATGGCTACACCTTC.

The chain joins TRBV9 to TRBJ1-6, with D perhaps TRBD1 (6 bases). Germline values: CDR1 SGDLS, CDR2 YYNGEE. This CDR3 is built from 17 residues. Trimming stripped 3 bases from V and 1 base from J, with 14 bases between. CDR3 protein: CASSATAGVSYNSPLHF. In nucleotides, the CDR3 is TGTGCCAGCAGCGCGACAGCAGGGGTTTCCTATAATTCACCCCTCCACTTT.

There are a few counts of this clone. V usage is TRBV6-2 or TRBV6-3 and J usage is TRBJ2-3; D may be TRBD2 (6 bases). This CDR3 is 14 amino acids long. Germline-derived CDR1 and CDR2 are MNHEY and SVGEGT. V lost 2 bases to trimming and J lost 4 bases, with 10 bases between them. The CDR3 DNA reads TGTGCCAGCAGTTACCTCGGGAGTGCAGATACGCAGTATTTT. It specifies CASSYLGSADTQYF.

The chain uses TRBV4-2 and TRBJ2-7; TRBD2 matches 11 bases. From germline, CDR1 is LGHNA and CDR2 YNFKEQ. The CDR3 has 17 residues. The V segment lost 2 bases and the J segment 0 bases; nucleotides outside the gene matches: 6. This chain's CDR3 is CASSQPGLADSSYEQYF. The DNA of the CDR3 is TGTGCCAGCAGCCAACCGGGACTAGCGGATAGCTCCTACGAGCAGTACTTC.

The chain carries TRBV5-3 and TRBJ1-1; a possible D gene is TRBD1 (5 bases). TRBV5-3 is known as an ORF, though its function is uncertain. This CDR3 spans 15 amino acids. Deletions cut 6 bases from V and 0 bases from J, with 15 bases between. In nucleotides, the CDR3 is TGTGCCAGAACGGGACTGAAATTTATGAACACTGAAGCTTTCTTT. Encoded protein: CARTGLKFMNTEAFF.